This T cell receptor beta chain was identified during a study of T cell clonotyping in hematopoietic cell transplantation. Overall study context: Recipient samples before transplant were obtained post-cytoreduction.

Only one count was recorded for this clone. Its specificity is unknown. Study outcomes and limitations: Few recipient clonotypes overlapped donors; over 95% were de novo at given depth.

Germline loops: CDR1 KGHSH, CDR2 LQKENI. Trimming removed 3 bases at V and 5 bases at J, with 16 bases between. CDR3 length: 16 residues. Time point: recipient sample about 28 days before transplant, after cytoreduction. Recipient blood drawn about 28 days pretransplant and days 30, 100, 180 after. The table came from immunoSEQ multiplex PCR; TCRdb's copy has only in-frame clones and leaves some out. The repertoire has some 3,300 clones, roughly 95% of them found once; the top ten carry over 1.5%. The chain recombines TRBV18 with TRBJ1-4; D is unresolved. Sample: peripheral blood mononuclear cells, taken before stem cell transplant. This sequence originates from a woman aged 50 to 60 with chronic myeloid leukemia. Some clones in this sample may be carry-over from other donors' samples. DNA of the CDR3: TGTGCCAGCTCACCTCAGCAAACCCATGAAAATGAAAAACTGTTTTTT. Amino acids: CASSPQQTHENEKLFF.